The clone carrying this T cell receptor beta chain was recorded many times. As yet, its antigen is unknown. This entry belongs to a study of metastatic and nonmetastatic thyroid tumors. Study details: Repertoires from blood and tumor or nodule tissue of malignant and benign thyroid patients were compared. Study-level results: Malignant tumors reportedly showed significantly higher TCR beta diversity than benign nodules in both blood and tumor.

Each patient went into thyroid surgery without having received any treatment. Trimming removed 2 bases from V and 1 base from J, with 15 bases in between. The CDR3 runs to 16 residues. Germline V lookup: CDR1 DFQATT, CDR2 SNEGSKA (reference sequence). Using MiXCR, TCRdb re-called clones from the PCR reads. The sample shows about 35,000 clones, 15% to 20% of them seen only once. The rearrangement joins TRBV20-1 to TRBJ1-5, with D unresolved. The sequencing sample was made of blood. This TCR came from a female donor with papillary thyroid cancer or a benign thyroid nodule (not recorded which). Some clones in this sample may be carry-over from other donors' samples. CDR3 coding DNA: TGCAGTGCTAGACGGAATCAGCGGGGAAGCAATCAGCCCCAGCATTTT. Its translation is CSARRNQRGSNQPQHF.